The T cell receptor beta chain described here comes from a study of CD8+CD57+ T cells in acquired aplastic anemia. Study-wide background: Across the sorted CD4+ and CD8+ cells, DNA amounts averaged 3.2 ug.

The template used for profiling TCR beta VDJ and CDR3 was genomic DNA. Each CDR3 protein gets one entry after TCRdb re-called the reads with MiXCR. This repertoire shows over 150,000 distinct CDR3 sequences, about 60% found once; its top ten account for roughly 46%. Patients selected for sequencing had displayed CD8+CD57+ cell expansion by flow cytometry. This CDR3 contains 15 residues. V was shortened by 4 bases and J by 5 bases, with 16 bases between the two germline ends. CDR1 KGHDR and CDR2 SFDVKD come from the germline V gene. The sequencing input was sorted CD4+, CD8+, or CD8+CD57+ T cells (not recorded which) from PBMCs. J is TRBJ1-1 and V is TRBV24-1, with D hard to call. The clonotype comes from a human donor with aplastic anemia. CDR3 sequence (DNA): TGTGCCACCAGTGACCCCCGGTGCGGAGATACTGAAGCTTTCTTT. Translating gives CATSDPRCGDTEAFF.